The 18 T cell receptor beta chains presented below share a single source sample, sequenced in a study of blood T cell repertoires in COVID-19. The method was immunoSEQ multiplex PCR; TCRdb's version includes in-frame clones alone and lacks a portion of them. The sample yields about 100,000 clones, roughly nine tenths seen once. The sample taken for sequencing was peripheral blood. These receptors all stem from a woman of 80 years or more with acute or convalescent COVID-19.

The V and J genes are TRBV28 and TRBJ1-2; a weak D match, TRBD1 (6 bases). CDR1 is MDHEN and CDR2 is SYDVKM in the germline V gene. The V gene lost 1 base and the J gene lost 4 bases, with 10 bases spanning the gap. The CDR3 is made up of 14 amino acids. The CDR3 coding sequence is TGTGCCAGCAGTTTATCGGGGGGCGGCTATGGCTACACCTTC. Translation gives CASSLSGGGYGYTF.

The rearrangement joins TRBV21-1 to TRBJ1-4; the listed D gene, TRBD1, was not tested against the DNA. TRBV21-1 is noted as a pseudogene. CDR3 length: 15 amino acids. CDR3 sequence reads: CASRVSGTGVEKLFF. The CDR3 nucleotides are TGTGCCAGCAGAGTTTCCGGGACAGGGGTTGAAAAACTGTTTTTT.

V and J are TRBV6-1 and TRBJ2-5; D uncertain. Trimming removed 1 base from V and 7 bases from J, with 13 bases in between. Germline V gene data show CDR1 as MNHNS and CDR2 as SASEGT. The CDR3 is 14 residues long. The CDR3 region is CASSEEWSAGTQYF. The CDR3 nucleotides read TGTGCCAGCAGTGAAGAGTGGTCAGCAGGGACCCAGTACTTC.

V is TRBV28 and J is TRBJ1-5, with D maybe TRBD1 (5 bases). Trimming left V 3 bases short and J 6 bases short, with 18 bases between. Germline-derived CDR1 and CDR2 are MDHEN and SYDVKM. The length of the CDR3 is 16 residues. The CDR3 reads CASSFTRGFGIQPQHF. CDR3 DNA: TGTGCCAGCAGTTTCACCCGGGGGTTTGGCATTCAGCCCCAGCATTTT. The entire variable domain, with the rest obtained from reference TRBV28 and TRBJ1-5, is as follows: DVKVTQSSRYLVKRTGEKVFLECVQDMDHENMFWYRQDPGLGLRLIYFSYDVKMKEKGDIPEGYSVSREKKERFSLILESASTNQTSMYLCASSFTRGFGIQPQHFGDGTRLSIL.

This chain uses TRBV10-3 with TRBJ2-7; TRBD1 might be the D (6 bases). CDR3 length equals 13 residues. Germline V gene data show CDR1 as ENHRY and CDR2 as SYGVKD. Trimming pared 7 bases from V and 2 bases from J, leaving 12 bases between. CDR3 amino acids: CAINRQETYEQYF. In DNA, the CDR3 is TGTGCCATCAACCGACAGGAGACCTACGAGCAGTACTTC.

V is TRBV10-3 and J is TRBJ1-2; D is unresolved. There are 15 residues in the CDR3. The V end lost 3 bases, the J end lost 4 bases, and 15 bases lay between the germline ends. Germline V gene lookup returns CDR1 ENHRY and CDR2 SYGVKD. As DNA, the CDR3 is TGTGCCATCAGTGATACTGGGCCCGGTTCCTATGGCTACACCTTC. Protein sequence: CAISDTGPGSYGYTF.

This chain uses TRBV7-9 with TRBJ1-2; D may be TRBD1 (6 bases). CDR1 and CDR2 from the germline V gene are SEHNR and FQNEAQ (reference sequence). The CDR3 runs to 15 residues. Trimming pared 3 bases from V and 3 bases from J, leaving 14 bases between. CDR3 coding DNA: TGTGCCAGCAGCTTGGAACCGGGACAACACTATGGCTACACCTTC. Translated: CASSLEPGQHYGYTF. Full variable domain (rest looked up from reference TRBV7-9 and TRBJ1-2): DTGVSQNPRHKITKRGQNVTFRCDPISEHNRLYWYRQTLGQGPEFLTYFQNEAQLEKSRLLSDRFSAERPKGSFSTLEIQRTEQGDSAMYLCASSLEPGQHYGYTFGSGTRLTVV.

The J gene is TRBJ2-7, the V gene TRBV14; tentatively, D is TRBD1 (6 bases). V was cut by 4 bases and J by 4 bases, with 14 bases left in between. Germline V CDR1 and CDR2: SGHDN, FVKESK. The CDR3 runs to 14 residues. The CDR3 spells CASSPTGRSYEQYF. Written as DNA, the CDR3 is TGTGCCAGCAGCCCGACAGGCCGGAGTTACGAGCAGTACTTC.

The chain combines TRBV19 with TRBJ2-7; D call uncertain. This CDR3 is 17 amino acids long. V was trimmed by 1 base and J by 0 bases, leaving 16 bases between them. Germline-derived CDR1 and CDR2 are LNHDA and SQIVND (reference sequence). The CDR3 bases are TGTGCCAGTAGTATAGCAGTCGGTCAGACTCTCTCCTACGAGCAGTACTTC. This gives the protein CASSIAVGQTLSYEQYF.

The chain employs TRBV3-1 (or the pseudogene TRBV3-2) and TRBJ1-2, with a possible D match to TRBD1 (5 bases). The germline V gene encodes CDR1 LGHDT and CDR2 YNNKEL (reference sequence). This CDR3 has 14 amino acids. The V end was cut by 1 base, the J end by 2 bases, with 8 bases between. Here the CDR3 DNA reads TGTGCCAGCAGCCAAGTCGGGGGAAACTATGGCTACACCTTC. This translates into CASSQVGGNYGYTF.

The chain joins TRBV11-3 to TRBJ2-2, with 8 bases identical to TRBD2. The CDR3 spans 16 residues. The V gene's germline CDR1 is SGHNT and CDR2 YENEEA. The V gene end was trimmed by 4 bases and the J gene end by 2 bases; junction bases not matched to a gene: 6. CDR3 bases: TGTGCCAGCAGCTCCGCCAGCGGGGGTAACACCGGGGAGCTGTTTTTT. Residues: CASSSASGGNTGELFF.

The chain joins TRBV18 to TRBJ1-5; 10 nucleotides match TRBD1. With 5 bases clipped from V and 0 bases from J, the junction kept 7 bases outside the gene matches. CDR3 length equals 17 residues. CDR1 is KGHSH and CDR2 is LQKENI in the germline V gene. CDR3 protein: CASSADRGTYSNQPQHF. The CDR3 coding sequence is TGTGCCAGCTCAGCGGACAGGGGGACTTATAGCAATCAGCCCCAGCATTTT. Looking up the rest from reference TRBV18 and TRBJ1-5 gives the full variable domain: NAGVMQNPRHLVRRRGQEARLRCSPMKGHSHVYWYRQLPEEGLKFMVYLQKENIIDESGMPKERFSAEFPKEGPSILRIQQVVRGDSAAYFCASSADRGTYSNQPQHFGDGTRLSIL.

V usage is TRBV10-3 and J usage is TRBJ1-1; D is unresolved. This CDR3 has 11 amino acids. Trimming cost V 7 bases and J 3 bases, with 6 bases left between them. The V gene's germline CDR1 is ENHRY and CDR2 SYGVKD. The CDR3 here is CAIKRDTEAFF. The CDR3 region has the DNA TGTGCCATCAAGCGGGACACTGAAGCTTTCTTT.

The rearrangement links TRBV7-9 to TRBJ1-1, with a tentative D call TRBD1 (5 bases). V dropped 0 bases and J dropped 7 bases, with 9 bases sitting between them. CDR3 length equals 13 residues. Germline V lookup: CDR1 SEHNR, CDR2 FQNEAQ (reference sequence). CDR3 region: CASSLAPGGEAFF. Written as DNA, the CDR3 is TGTGCCAGCAGCTTAGCCCCGGGGGGTGAAGCTTTCTTT.

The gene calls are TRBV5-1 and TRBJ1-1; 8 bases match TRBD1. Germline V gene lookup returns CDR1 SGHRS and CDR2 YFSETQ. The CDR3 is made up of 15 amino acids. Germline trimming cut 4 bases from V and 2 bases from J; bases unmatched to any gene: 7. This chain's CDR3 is CASSPRTGTNTEAFF. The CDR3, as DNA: TGCGCCAGCAGCCCTCGGACAGGGACAAACACTGAAGCTTTCTTT.

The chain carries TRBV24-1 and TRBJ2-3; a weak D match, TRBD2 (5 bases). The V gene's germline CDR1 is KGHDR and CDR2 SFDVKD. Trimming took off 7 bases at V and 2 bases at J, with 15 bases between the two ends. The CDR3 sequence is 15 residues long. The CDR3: CATSESGIHTDTQYF. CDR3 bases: TGTGCCACCAGCGAATCGGGGATCCACACAGATACGCAGTATTTT.

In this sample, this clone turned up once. CDR3 residues: CSASRLAGEPRTGELFF. Here the CDR3 DNA reads TGCAGTGCTAGTAGACTAGCGGGGGAGCCTCGTACCGGGGAGCTGTTTTTT. J is TRBJ2-2 and V is TRBV20-1; TRBD2 agrees at 12 bases. The trim removed 3 bases at V and 5 bases at J, leaving 10 bases unmatched. CDR1 and CDR2 (germline): DFQATT, SNEGSKA (reference sequence). The CDR3 has 17 residues.

The CDR3 loop reads CASSYPGTDHTDTQYF. The CDR3 bases are TGTGCCAGCAGTTACCCCGGGACAGACCACACAGATACGCAGTATTTT. V is TRBV6-6 and J is TRBJ2-3; 7 nucleotides line up with TRBD1. CDR3 length equals 16 residues. CDR1 and CDR2 (germline): MNHNY, SVGAGI (reference sequence). V shed 2 bases, J shed 2 bases, and the junction held 7 bases outside the gene matches.